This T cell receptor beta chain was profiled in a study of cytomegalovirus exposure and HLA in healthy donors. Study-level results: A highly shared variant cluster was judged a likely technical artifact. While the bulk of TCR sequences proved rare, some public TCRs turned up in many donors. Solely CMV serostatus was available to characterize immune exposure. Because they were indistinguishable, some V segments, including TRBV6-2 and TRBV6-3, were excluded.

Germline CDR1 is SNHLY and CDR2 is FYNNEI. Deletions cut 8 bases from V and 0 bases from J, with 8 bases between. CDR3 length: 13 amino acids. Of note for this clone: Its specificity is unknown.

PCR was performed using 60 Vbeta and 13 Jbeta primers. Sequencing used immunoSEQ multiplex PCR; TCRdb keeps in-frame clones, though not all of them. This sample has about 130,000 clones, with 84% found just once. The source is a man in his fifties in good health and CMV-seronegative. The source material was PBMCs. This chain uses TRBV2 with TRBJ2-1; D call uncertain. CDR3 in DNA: TGTGCCAGCCGAGAGAACTCCTACAATGAGCAGTTCTTC. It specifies CASRENSYNEQFF. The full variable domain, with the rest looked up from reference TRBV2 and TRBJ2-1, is EPEVTQTPSHQVTQMGQEVILRCVPISNHLYFYWYRQILGQKVEFLVSFYNNEISEKSEIFDDQFSVERPDGSNFTLKIRSTKLEDSAMYFCASRENSYNEQFFGPGTRLTVL.